The rows below give T cell receptor beta chains drawn from one sample of a study of blood T cell repertoires in COVID-19. Libraries were prepared by immunoSEQ multiplex PCR; TCRdb keeps only in-frame clonotypes and omits some of them. The table shows about 120,000 clones, with roughly 79% occurring only once. Sequenced sample: peripheral blood. The receptors shown here come from a human donor in a cohort sampled during active COVID-19. Both conserved end residues are part of each CDR3. The order of the fields is CDR3 length, J gene, V gene, CDR3 protein.

16,TRBJ2-1,TRBV27,CASSPARSDSYNEQFF
13,TRBJ2-5,TRBV7-8,CASRRQALGTQYF
16,TRBJ2-2,TRBV28,CASTSSGAGHTGELFF
15,TRBJ1-4,TRBV6-6,CASSSSRVSNEKLFF
15,TRBJ2-5,TRBV4-3,CASSQDRGNFVTQYF
18,TRBJ2-5,TRBV4-2,CASSQDLAGGPEQETQYF
15,TRBJ2-7,TRBV4-3,CASSQDRVGGYEQYF
16,TRBJ2-7,TRBV14,CASSQFRGRTGYEQYF
15,TRBJ2-7,TRBV20-1,CSASGTSGVSYEQYF
14,TRBJ1-2,TRBV7-2,CASSRRDRVYGYTF
14,TRBJ1-2,TRBV9,CASSVLQGSYGYTF
13,TRBJ1-5,TRBV5-4,CASSLYADQPQHF
14,TRBJ1-1,TRBV6-6,CASSGGANQISAFF
15,TRBJ1-6,TRBV7-9,CASSLEAASNSPLHF
12,TRBJ2-1,TRBV27,CASSPWGDEQFF
14,TRBJ2-7,TRBV7-9,CASAGPSGSYEQYF
15,TRBJ2-2,TRBV7-6,CASRNSAGDTGELFF
13,TRBJ1-2,TRBV6-6,CAISGELYYGYTF
15,TRBJ1-2,TRBV7-9,CASSPTGDPRYGYTF
18,TRBJ2-1,TRBV9,CASSGGRAAGAGNNEQFF
16,TRBJ2-7,TRBV27,CASSTRQGERYYEQYF
13,TRBJ1-2,TRBV6-2/TRBV6-3,CASSSRGAHGYTF
13,TRBJ1-4,TRBV28,CASSENDNEKLFF
14,TRBJ2-7,TRBV11-1,CASSFRGNEREQYF
17,TRBJ2-2,TRBV10-3,CAISEVVKGAGTGELFF
15,TRBJ1-1,TRBV9,CASSVEPAANTEAFF
18,TRBJ2-3,TRBV4-3,CASSQDPLAGGKRDTQYF
14,TRBJ2-3,TRBV6-6,CASSRPTEGDTQYF
14,TRBJ1-6,TRBV2,CASSPTFGQAPLHF
17,TRBJ1-6,TRBV5-4,CASSLDRRASGYSPLHF
15,TRBJ2-2,TRBV2,CASKVLAGANGELFF
17,TRBJ2-2,TRBV28,CASSLSRGQGGTGELFF
13,TRBJ2-3,TRBV6-5,CASRPGGSDTQYF
13,TRBJ2-7,TRBV12-3/TRBV12-4,CASTLSGADEQYF
13,TRBJ2-7,TRBV6-5,CASRGQETYEQYF
14,TRBJ2-1,TRBV18,CASSSSTSGGEQFF
15,TRBJ1-1,TRBV7-9,CASRIGGEAGTEAFF
15,TRBJ2-5,TRBV4-2,CASSSRGAREETQYF
14,TRBJ2-3,TRBV7-2,CASSLASRADTQYF
15,TRBJ1-2,TRBV5-4,CASSSGGTGLYGYTF
15,TRBJ2-2,TRBV18,CASSPSSRNTGELFF
15,TRBJ1-5,TRBV7-2,CASSHTTGPDQPQHF
14,TRBJ2-3,TRBV2,CASRALAGPDTQYF
13,TRBJ1-2,TRBV29-1,CSVSPGTNYGYTF
15,TRBJ2-3,TRBV20-1,CSASGAGGPTDTQYF
14,TRBJ1-5,TRBV6-5,CASSAVGSGQPQHF
12,TRBJ1-3,TRBV19,CASRGAGNTIYF
12,TRBJ2-7,TRBV27,CASGGGANEQYF
14,TRBJ1-1,TRBV5-4,CASSRRGTGGEAFF
13,TRBJ2-1,TRBV7-3,CASSMTSGNEQFF
19,TRBJ1-5,TRBV12-5,CASGFLRDNGYYSNQPQHF